This TCR beta chain comes out of a study of vaccination effects on CD4 cells after COVID-19. Study in general: It was a median of 72 days after the second dose that post-vaccine samples were obtained. Study-level findings and limits: After vaccination of healthy people, only 1 of 255 vaccine-induced clones cross-reacted with common cold coronaviruses.

After expansion with viral peptide pools in the ViraFEST assay, antigen-specific CD4+ T cells were sequenced. Isolating CD4+ T cells followed around nine days of culture. Participants received two doses of either the BNT162b2 or mRNA-1273 vaccine. Cultures used over 1.5 million PBMC per well, roughly 11 IU/ml IL-2 and about 10 ug/ml peptides. On days 3 and 7, fresh IL-2 medium replaced half the medium. Looked up from germline, CDR1 is MNHEY and CDR2 is SVGAGI. The V end lost 4 bases, the J end lost 1 base, and 13 bases lay between the germline ends. This CDR3 contains 15 residues. Of note for this clone: What it binds is unknown.

The table came from immunoSEQ multiplex PCR; TCRdb's copy has only in-frame clones and leaves some out. The profile shows some 30,000 clones, about four fifths of them singletons. V gene TRBV6-5 combines with J gene TRBJ1-1, with D possibly TRBD1 on 6 matching bases. This receptor was taken from a human donor who received a COVID-19 vaccine. Some clones in this sample may be carry-over from other donors' samples. This sample comprised CD4+ T cells from PBMCs cultured with HCoV-NL63 spike peptides, obtained after COVID-19 vaccination. Here the CDR3 reads CASSSPGQPNTEAFF. CDR3 sequence (DNA): TGTGCCAGCAGTTCGCCGGGACAACCGAACACTGAAGCTTTCTTT.